Listed here is a single TCR beta chain. This sample stems from a study of blood T cell repertoires in COVID-19. About the study: T cells, B-cell-depleted T cells, or PBMCs supplied cDNA or gDNA.

V was clipped by 2 bases and J by 6 bases; unmatched bases: 10. There are 16 residues in the CDR3. Germline-derived CDR1 and CDR2 are KGHDR and SFDVKD. Authors' processing steps: Reference gene primer amplification yielded estimated nucleated cell counts. The table came from immunoSEQ multiplex PCR; TCRdb's copy has only in-frame clones and leaves some out. V and J calls and clone size come straight from that table; D and trimming were deduced from the DNA. The sample shows approximately 240,000 clones, more than 60% of them seen only once. The sample consisted of peripheral blood. The chain couples TRBV24-1 to TRBJ1-2; the match to TRBD1 covers 8 bases. The TCR comes from a woman aged 40 to 55 with active or convalescent COVID-19. CDR3 residues: CATSDSSSGGADGYTF. The CDR3, as DNA: TGTGCCACCAGTGATTCATCGTCAGGGGGCGCGGATGGCTACACCTTC.